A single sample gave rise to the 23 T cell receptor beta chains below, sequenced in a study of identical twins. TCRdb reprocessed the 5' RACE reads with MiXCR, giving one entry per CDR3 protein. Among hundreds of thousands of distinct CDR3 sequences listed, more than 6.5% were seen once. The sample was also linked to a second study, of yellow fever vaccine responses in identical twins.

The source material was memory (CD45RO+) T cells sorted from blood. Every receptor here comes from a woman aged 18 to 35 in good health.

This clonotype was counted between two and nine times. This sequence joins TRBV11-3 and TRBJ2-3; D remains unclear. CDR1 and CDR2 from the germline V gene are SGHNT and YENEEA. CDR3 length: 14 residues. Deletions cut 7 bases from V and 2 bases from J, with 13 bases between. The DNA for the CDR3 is TGTGCCAGCACCCTTGGGCATCACACAGATACGCAGTATTTT. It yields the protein CASTLGHHTDTQYF.

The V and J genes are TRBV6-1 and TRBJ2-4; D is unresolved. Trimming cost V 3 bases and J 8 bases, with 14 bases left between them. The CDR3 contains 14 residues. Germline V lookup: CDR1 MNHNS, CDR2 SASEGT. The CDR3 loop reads CASSDSVTPDIQYF. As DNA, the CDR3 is TGTGCCAGCAGTGATTCGGTCACACCGGACATTCAGTACTTC.

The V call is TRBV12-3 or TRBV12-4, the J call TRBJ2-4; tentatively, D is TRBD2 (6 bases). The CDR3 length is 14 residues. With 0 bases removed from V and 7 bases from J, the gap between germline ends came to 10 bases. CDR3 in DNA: TGTGCCAGCAGTTTAGCGGGAGGCATGAACATTCAGTACTTC. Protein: CASSLAGGMNIQYF.

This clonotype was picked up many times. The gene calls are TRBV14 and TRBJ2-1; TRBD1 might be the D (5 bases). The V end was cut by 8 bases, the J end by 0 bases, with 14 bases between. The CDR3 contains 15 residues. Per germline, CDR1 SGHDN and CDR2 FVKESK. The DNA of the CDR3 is TGTGCCAGCCAAGCAGGGCCTCTCTCCTACAATGAGCAGTTCTTC. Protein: CASQAGPLSYNEQFF.

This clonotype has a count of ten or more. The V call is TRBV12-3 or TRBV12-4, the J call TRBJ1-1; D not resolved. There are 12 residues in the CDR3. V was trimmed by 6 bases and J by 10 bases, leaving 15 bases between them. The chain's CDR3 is CASSPGLGRAFF. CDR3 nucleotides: TGTGCCAGCAGCCCAGGACTCGGAAGAGCTTTCTTT.

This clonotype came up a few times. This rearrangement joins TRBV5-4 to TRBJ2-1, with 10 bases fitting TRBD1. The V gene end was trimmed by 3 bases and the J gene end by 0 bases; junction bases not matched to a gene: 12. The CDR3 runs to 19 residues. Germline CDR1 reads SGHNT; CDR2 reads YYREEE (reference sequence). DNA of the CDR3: TGTGCCAGCAGCTGGGGGACAGGGGAGAGGGGGACCTCCTACAATGAGCAGTTCTTC. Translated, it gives CASSWGTGERGTSYNEQFF.

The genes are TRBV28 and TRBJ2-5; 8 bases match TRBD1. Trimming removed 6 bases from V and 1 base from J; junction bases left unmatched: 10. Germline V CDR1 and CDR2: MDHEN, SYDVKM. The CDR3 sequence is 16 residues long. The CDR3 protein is CASRLPGQATQETQYF. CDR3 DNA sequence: TGTGCCAGCAGACTTCCGGGACAGGCGACCCAAGAGACCCAGTACTTC.

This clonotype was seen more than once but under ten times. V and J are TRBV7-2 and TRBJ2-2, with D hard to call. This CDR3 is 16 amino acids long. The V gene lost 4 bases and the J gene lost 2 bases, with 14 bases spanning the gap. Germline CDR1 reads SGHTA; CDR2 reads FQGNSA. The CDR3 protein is CASSSTSFRNTGELFF. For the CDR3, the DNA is TGTGCCAGCAGCTCGACTTCTTTTAGAAACACCGGGGAGCTGTTTTTT. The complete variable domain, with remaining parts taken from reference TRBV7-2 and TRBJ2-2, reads GAGVSQSPSNKVTEKGKDVELRCDPISGHTALYWYRQSLGQGLEFLIYFQGNSAPDKSGLPSDRFSAERTGGSVSTLTIQRTQQEDSAVYLCASSSTSFRNTGELFFGEGSRLTVL.

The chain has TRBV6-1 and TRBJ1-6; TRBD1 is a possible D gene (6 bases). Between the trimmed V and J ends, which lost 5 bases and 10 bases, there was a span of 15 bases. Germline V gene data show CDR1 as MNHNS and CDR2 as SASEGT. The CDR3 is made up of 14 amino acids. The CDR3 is CASSLTGIKSPLHF. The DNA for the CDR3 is TGTGCCAGCAGTCTAACAGGGATCAAATCACCCCTCCACTTT.

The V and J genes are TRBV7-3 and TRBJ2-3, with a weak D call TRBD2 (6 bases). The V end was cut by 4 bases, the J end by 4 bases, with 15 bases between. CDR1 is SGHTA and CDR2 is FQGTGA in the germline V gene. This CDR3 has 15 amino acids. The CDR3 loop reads CASSSSRGGADTQYF. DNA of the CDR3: TGTGCCAGCAGCTCATCTAGAGGAGGGGCAGATACGCAGTATTTT. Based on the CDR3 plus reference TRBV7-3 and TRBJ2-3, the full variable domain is GAGVSQTPSNKVTEKGKYVELRCDPISGHTALYWYRQSLGQGPEFLIYFQGTGAADDSGLPNDRFFAVRPEGSVSTLKIQRTERGDSAVYLCASSSSRGGADTQYFGPGTRLTVL.

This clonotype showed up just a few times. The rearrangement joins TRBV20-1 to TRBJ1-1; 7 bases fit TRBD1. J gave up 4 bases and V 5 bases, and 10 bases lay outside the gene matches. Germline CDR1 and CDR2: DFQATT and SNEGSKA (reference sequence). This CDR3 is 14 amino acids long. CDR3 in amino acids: CSAFKGGVVTEAFF. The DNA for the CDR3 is TGCAGTGCTTTTAAAGGGGGCGTAGTCACTGAAGCTTTCTTT.

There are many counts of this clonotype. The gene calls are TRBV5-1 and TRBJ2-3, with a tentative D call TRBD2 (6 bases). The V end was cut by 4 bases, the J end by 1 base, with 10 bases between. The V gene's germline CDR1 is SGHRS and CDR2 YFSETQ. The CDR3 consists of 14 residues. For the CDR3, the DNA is TGCGCCAGCAGCATATGGGGGGGCACAGATACGCAGTATTTT. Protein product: CASSIWGGTDTQYF. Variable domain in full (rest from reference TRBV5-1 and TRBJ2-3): KAGVTQTPRYLIKTRGQQVTLSCSPISGHRSVSWYQQTPGQGLQFLFEYFSETQRNKGNFPGRFSGRQFSNSRSEMNVSTLELGDSALYLCASSIWGGTDTQYFGPGTRLTVL.

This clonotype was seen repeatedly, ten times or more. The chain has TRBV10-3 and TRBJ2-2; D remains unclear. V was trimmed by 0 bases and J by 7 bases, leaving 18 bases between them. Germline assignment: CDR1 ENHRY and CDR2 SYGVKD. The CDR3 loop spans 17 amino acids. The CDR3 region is CAISESGTYNYGGELFF. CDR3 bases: TGTGCCATCAGTGAGTCGGGAACCTATAATTACGGCGGGGAGCTGTTTTTT.

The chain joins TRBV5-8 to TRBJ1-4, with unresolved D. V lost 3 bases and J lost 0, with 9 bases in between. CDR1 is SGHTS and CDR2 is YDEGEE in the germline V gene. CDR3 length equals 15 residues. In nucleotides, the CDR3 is TGTGCCAGCAGCTCCAGGACGTCAACTAATGAAAAACTGTTTTTT. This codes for CASSSRTSTNEKLFF.

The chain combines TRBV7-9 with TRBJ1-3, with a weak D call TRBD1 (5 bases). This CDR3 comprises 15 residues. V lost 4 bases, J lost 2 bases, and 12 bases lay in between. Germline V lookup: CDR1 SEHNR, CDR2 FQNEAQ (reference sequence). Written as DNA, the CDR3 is TGTGCCAGCAGCTCGACAGACTCTACTGGAAACACCATATATTTT. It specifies CASSSTDSTGNTIYF.

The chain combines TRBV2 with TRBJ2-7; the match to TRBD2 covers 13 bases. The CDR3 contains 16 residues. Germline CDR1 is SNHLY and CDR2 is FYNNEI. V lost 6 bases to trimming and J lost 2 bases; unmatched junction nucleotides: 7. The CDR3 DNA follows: TGTGCCAGCAGGGGCTCCGGGACTAGCGGGGCCTACGAGCAGTACTTC. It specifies CASRGSGTSGAYEQYF. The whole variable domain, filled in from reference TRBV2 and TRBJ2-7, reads EPEVTQTPSHQVTQMGQEVILRCVPISNHLYFYWYRQILGQKVEFLVSFYNNEISEKSEIFDDQFSVERPDGSNFTLKIRSTKLEDSAMYFCASRGSGTSGAYEQYFGPGTRLTVT.

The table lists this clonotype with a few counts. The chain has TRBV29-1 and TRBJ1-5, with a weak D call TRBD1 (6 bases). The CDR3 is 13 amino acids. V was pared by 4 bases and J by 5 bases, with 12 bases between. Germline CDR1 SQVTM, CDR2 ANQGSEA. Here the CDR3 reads CSVVEGGDQPQHF. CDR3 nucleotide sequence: TGCAGCGTTGTCGAGGGGGGGGATCAGCCCCAGCATTTT. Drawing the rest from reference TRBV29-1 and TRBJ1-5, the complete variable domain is SAVISQKPSRDICQRGTSLTIQCQVDSQVTMMFWYRQQPGQSLTLIATANQGSEATYESGFVIDKFPISRPNLTFSTLTVSNMSPEDSSIYLCSVVEGGDQPQHFGDGTRLSIL.

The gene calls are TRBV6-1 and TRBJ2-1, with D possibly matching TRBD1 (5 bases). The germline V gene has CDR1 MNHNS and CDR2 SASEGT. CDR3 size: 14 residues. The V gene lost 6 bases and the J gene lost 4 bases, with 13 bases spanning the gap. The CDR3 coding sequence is TGTGCCAGCAGCTCCGTGACAGCATACAATGAGCAGTTCTTC. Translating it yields CASSSVTAYNEQFF.

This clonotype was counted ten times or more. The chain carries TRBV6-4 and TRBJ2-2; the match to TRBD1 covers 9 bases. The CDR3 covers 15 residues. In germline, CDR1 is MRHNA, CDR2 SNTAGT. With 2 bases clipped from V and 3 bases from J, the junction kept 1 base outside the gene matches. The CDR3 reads CASSDRTGDTGELFF. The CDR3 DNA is TGTGCCAGCAGTGACCGGACAGGGGACACCGGGGAGCTGTTTTTT.

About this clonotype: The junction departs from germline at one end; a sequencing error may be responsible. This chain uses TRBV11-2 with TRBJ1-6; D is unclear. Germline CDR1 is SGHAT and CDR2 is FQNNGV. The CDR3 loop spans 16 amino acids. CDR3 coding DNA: TGTGCCAGCAGCGTAGAGGTCACAACCTATAATTCACCCCTCCACTTT. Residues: CASSVEVTTYNSPLHF.

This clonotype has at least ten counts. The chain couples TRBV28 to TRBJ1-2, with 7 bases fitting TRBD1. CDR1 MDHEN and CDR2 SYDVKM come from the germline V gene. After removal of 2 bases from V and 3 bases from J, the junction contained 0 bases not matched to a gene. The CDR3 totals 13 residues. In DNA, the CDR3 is TGTGCCAGCAGTTTAGGGACAGACTATGGCTACACCTTC. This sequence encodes CASSLGTDYGYTF.

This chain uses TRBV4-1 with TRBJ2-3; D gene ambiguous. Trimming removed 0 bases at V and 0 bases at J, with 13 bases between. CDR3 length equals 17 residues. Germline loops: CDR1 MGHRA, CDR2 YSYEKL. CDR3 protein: CASSQDRGSSSTDTQYF. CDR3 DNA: TGCGCCAGCAGCCAAGATAGAGGTAGCAGTAGCACAGATACGCAGTATTTT.

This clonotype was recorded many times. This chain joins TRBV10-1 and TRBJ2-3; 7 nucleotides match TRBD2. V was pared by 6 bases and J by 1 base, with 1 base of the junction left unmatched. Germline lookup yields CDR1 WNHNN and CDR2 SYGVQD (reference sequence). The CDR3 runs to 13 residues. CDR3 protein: CASSREGTDTQYF. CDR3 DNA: TGCGCCAGCAGCCGGGAGGGCACAGATACGCAGTATTTT.